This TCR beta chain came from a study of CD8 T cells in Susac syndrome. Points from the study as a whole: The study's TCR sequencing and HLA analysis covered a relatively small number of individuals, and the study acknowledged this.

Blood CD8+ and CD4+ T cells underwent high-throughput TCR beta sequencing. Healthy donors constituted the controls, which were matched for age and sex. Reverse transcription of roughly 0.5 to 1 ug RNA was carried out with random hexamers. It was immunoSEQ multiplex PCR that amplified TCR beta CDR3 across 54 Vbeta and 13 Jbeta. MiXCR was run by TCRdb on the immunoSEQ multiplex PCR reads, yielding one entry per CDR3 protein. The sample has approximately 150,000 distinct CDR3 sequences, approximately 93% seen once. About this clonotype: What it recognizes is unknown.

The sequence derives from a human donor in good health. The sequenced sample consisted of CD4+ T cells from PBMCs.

The CDR3 nucleotides read TGTGCCAGCAGCCAAGTCCATCCTACTTCGAGGTCAGGCGGCTACACCTTC. This translates into CASSQVHPTSRSGGYTF. The chain uses TRBV3-1 and TRBJ1-2; D call uncertain. This CDR3 comprises 17 residues. Germline V gene data show CDR1 as LGHDT and CDR2 as YNNKEL (reference sequence). The V end was cut by 1 base, the J end by 8 bases, with 23 bases between. The whole variable domain, remainder taken from reference TRBV3-1 and TRBJ1-2, is DTAVSQTPKYLVTQMGNDKSIKCEQNLGHDTMYWYKQDSKKFLKIMFSYNNKELIINETVPNRFSPKSPDKAHLNLHINSLELGDSAVYFCASSQVHPTSRSGGYTFGSGTRLTVV.